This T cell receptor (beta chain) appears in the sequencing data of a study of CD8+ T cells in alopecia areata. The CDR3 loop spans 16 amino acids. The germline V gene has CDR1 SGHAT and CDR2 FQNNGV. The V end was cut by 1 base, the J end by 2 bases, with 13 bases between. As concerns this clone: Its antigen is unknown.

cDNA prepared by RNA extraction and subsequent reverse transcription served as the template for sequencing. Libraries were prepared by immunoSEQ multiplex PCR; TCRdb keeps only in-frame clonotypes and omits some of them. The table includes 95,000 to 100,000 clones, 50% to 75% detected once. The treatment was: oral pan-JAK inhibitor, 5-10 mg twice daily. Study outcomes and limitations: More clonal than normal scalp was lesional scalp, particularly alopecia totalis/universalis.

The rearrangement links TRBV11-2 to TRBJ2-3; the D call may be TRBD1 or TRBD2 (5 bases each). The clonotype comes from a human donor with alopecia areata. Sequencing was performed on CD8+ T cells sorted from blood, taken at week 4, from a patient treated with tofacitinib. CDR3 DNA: TGTGCCAGCAGCTTAGTCCGGGGACCTGCCACAGATACGCAGTATTTT. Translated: CASSLVRGPATDTQYF.